This TCR beta chain came from a study of identical twins. Broader study findings: Analyses of zero insertions could, in part, be confounded by invariant MAIT and iNKT cells. Out-of-frame alpha sequences common to twins exhibited a surplus of low generation probability.

After template switching added a universal primer site, the resulting cDNA carried unique molecular identifiers. Via MiXCR, TCRdb re-called the 5' RACE reads, giving one row per CDR3 protein. Among about 530,000 distinct CDR3 sequences listed, 13% to 15% were seen once. Trimming took 0 bases from V and 0 from J, leaving 11 bases between them. Germline assignment: CDR1 SGHRS and CDR2 YFSETQ. CDR3 length: 16 residues. With respect to this clonotype: Its antigen is currently unknown.

This sample also belongs to another study, concerning yellow fever vaccine responses in identical twins.

This clonotype was sampled from a woman aged 18 to 35 in good health. Source material: CD4+ T cells sorted from blood. The chain uses TRBV5-1 and TRBJ2-3, with D perhaps TRBD2 (6 bases). CDR3 bases: TGCGCCAGCAGCTTGGCCCTTAGCGGCAGCACAGATACGCAGTATTTT. It yields the protein CASSLALSGSTDTQYF. Full variable domain (outside the CDR3, taken from reference TRBV5-1 and TRBJ2-3): KAGVTQTPRYLIKTRGQQVTLSCSPISGHRSVSWYQQTPGQGLQFLFEYFSETQRNKGNFPGRFSGRQFSNSRSEMNVSTLELGDSALYLCASSLALSGSTDTQYFGPGTRLTVL.